This TCR beta chain came from a study of T cells in Graves' hyperthyroidism and ophthalmopathy. Whole-study results and caveats: Most thyroid clonotypes with frequency above 0.001 were detected in blood.

The investigators amplified TCR beta CDR3 regions from RNA transcripts. The HTBI set primed first-round TCR CDR3 RT-PCR. In TCRdb, the multiplex PCR reads were re-called with MiXCR into one record per CDR3 protein. The top ten hold almost 35% of the sample, which has 350,000 to 450,000 distinct CDR3 sequences, about 18% seen once. V shed 5 bases and J 6 bases; nucleotides not matched to a gene: 6. The CDR3 spans 13 residues. This clonotype was counted many times. Its antigen is unidentified. This TCR derives from a woman in her twenties or thirties with Graves' hyperthyroidism that later progressed to Graves' ophthalmopathy. Sequenced: blood. The chain has TRBV12-3 or TRBV12-4 and TRBJ2-7; 8 bases agree with TRBD1. The CDR3 DNA sequence: TGTGCCAGCAGTGACAGGGGAATCGTCGAGCAGTACTTC. This translates into CASSDRGIVEQYF.